The 5 T cell receptor beta chains given below trace back to one sample, sequenced in a study of blood T cell repertoires in COVID-19. Repertoires were generated with immunoSEQ multiplex PCR, while TCRdb's copy carries only in-frame clones and drops some. Of 25,000 to 30,000 clones in the sample, about 89% were seen once. The specimen was peripheral blood. These receptors all come from a human donor in a cohort sampled during active COVID-19.

This rearrangement joins TRBV6-1 to TRBJ2-1; no reliable D call. The germline V gene encodes CDR1 MNHNS and CDR2 SASEGT. Trimming removed 2 bases from V and 9 bases from J, with 8 bases in between. This CDR3 spans 12 amino acids. The CDR3 DNA reads as TGTGCCAGCAGTGAAAGCTTTAGTGAGCAGTTCTTC. Translated: CASSESFSEQFF.

The J gene is TRBJ2-5, the V gene TRBV7-3; possible D gene TRBD1, 6 bases. The CDR3 is 15 amino acids. Germline values: CDR1 SGHTA, CDR2 FQGTGA. Trimming pared 5 bases from V and 5 bases from J, leaving 18 bases between. This chain's CDR3 is CASSPTGSGLETQYF. DNA for the CDR3: TGTGCCAGCAGCCCCACAGGGTCCGGTCTCGAGACCCAGTACTTC.

V usage is TRBV6-5 and J usage is TRBJ2-7; 9 bases are shared with TRBD2. Germline V gives CDR1 MNHEY, CDR2 SVGAGI. The junction had 2 bases not matched to a gene; V was cut back by 6 bases and J by 2 bases. The CDR3 covers 13 residues. In DNA form, the CDR3 reads TGTGCCAGCAGGACTAGCGGAACCTACGAGCAGTACTTC. Residues: CASRTSGTYEQYF.

The chain recombines TRBV28 with TRBJ1-2; tentatively, D is TRBD1 (5 bases). The CDR3 totals 13 residues. Trimming left V 6 bases short and J 6 bases short, with 14 bases between. The germline CDR1 and CDR2 sequences are MDHEN and SYDVKM. The CDR3 here is CASSIGALDGYTF. CDR3 bases: TGTGCCAGCAGCATTGGGGCCCTGGATGGCTACACCTTC.

CDR3 sequence: CASSLLGQGGEKLFF. CDR3 sequence (DNA): TGTGCCAGCAGCTTACTGGGACAGGGAGGCGAAAAACTGTTTTTT. The chain carries TRBV7-9 and TRBJ1-4, with 9 bases fitting TRBD1. The ends lost 2 bases at V and 8 bases at J; junction bases unmatched: 6. The CDR3 has 15 residues. The germline CDR1 and CDR2 sequences are SEHNR and FQNEAQ (reference sequence).